This record looks at one T cell receptor (beta chain) sequence and its context. Authors' methods: From reference gene primer amplification, estimates of nucleated cell counts were derived. Clones were read by immunoSEQ multiplex PCR, and TCRdb kept only the in-frame ones, dropping some. Clone size and the V and J calls come from that table; the DNA yielded D and trimming. In the table there are 130,000 to 150,000 clones, approximately 83% of which are singletons. This sample is part of a study of blood T cell repertoires in COVID-19. Background on the study: Sources were T cells, B-cell-depleted T cells, or PBMCs; the material itself was cDNA or gDNA.

CDR1 is LGHDT and CDR2 is YNNKEL in the germline V gene (reference sequence). CDR3 length equals 15 residues. The ends lost 4 bases at V and 0 bases at J; junction bases unmatched: 4. The source of this sequence is a woman aged 80 or over with acute or convalescent COVID-19. Material for sequencing was peripheral blood. This sequence joins TRBV3-1 (or the pseudogene TRBV3-2) and TRBJ2-3; 7 nucleotides align to TRBD1. CDR3 protein: CASSPGTVSTDTQYF. In DNA, the CDR3 is TGTGCCAGCAGCCCCGGGACAGTTAGCACAGATACGCAGTATTTT.